Listed below are T cell receptor beta chains from one sample, sequenced in a study of T cell responses to AZD1222 COVID-19 vaccine. TCRdb's table, derived via immunoSEQ multiplex PCR, lists solely in-frame clones and lacks some. The table has 150,000 or so clones, approximately 90% seen once. The material sequenced was peripheral blood, taken on day 0 of AZD1222 vaccination. The receptors were gathered from an adult in good health. Both conserved end residues are part of each CDR3. A D gene is named only where the DNA matches it firmly. The size field is filled for only some rows; it gives once, few, many or a size class.

D gene | clone size | CDR3 length | J gene | V gene | CDR3 protein | CDR3 DNA
- | - | 15 | TRBJ2-7 | TRBV19 | CASGSTGTVSYEQYF | TGTGCCAGTGGATCCACCGGGACGGTCTCCTACGAGCAGTACTTC
- | - | 13 | TRBJ2-7 | TRBV4-1 | CASSKAGVNEQYF | TGCGCCAGCAGCAAGGCGGGTGTGAACGAGCAGTACTTC
- | - | 12 | TRBJ1-6 | TRBV20-1 | CSASKGPSPLHF | TGCAGTGCTAGTAAAGGTCCGTCACCCCTCCACTTT
- | - | 13 | TRBJ1-5 | TRBV10-3 | CASKDGLNQPQHF | TGTGCCTCCAAGGACGGCTTAAATCAGCCCCAGCATTTT
- | - | 11 | TRBJ1-4 | TRBV2 | CASSEIEKLFF | TGTGCCAGCAGTGAAATTGAAAAACTGTTTTTT
- | - | 14 | TRBJ1-1 | TRBV3-1/TRBV3-2 | CASSQEGSRGEAFF | TGTGCCAGCAGCCAAGAAGGGAGCCGGGGTGAAGCTTTCTTT
- | - | 14 | TRBJ2-2 | TRBV5-4 | CASSTDPNTGELFF | TGTGCCAGCAGCACAGACCCGAACACCGGGGAGCTGTTTTTT
TRBD1 | - | 13 | TRBJ1-1 | TRBV12-5 | CASGFTGVISAFF | TGTGCTAGTGGTTTTACAGGGGTGATTTCAGCTTTCTTT
TRBD1 | - | 15 | TRBJ2-1 | TRBV7-2 | CASSYGQGARDEQFF | TGTGCCAGCAGCTACGGACAGGGGGCGAGGGATGAGCAGTTCTTC
TRBD2 | few | 20 | TRBJ2-7 | TRBV3-1/TRBV3-2 | CASGQTRLAGGQKLRYEQYF | TGTGCCAGCGGCCAGACCAGACTAGCGGGGGGGCAAAAGCTTCGCTACGAGCAGTACTTC
- | - | 13 | TRBJ2-2 | TRBV10-3 | CAITRQETGELFF | TGTGCCATCACCCGCCAGGAAACCGGGGAGCTGTTTTTT
- | - | 15 | TRBJ1-5 | TRBV6-1 | CASSEAFSGDQPQHF | TGTGCCAGCAGTGAAGCGTTTTCAGGTGATCAGCCCCAGCATTTT
TRBD1 | - | 14 | TRBJ1-5 | TRBV19 | CASTPGQRNQPQHF | TGTGCCAGTACCCCGGGACAGCGTAATCAGCCCCAGCATTTT
TRBD1 | - | 14 | TRBJ1-1 | TRBV5-1 | CASSRGTGNTEAFF | TGCGCCAGCAGCCGGGGGACAGGGAACACTGAAGCTTTCTTT
- | once | 14 | TRBJ1-4 | TRBV11-2 | CASSPPATNEKLFF | TGTGCCAGCAGTCCCCCGGCAACTAATGAAAAACTGTTTTTT
TRBD2 | few | 19 | TRBJ2-3 | TRBV3-1/TRBV3-2 | CASSQLAGGISSSTDTQYF | TGTGCCAGCAGCCAGCTAGCGGGGGGGATCTCCTCTAGCACAGATACGCAGTATTTT
- | - | 16 | TRBJ2-3 | TRBV4-2 | CASSHEGGSSTDTQYF | TGTGCCAGCAGCCACGAGGGCGGCTCAAGCACAGATACGCAGTATTTT
- | - | 14 | TRBJ2-3 | TRBV9 | CASSVGPYTDTQYF | TGTGCCAGCAGCGTAGGGCCGTACACAGATACGCAGTATTTT
TRBD1 | - | 13 | TRBJ1-1 | TRBV19 | CASSLTGYTEAFF | TGTGCCAGTAGTTTGACAGGGTACACTGAAGCTTTCTTT
- | - | 14 | TRBJ2-3 | TRBV13 | CASSLVRGTDTQYF | TGTGCCAGCAGCTTAGTCAGGGGCACAGATACGCAGTATTTT
- | - | 13 | TRBJ1-4 | TRBV30 | CAWRDYRDEKLFF | TGTGCCTGGAGAGACTACAGGGATGAAAAACTGTTTTTT
- | - | 16 | TRBJ1-1 | TRBV4-1 | CASSVDRDLLMAEAFF | TGCGCCAGCAGCGTTGACAGAGATCTTCTGATGGCTGAAGCTTTCTTT
- | - | 13 | TRBJ1-5 | TRBV18 | CASSPEGGQPQHF | TGTGCCAGCTCACCCGAGGGCGGCCAGCCCCAGCATTTT
TRBD1 | - | 14 | TRBJ1-2 | TRBV5-1 | CASGAGGYNYGYTF | TGCGCCAGCGGGGCAGGGGGCTATAACTATGGCTACACCTTC
- | - | 15 | TRBJ2-1 | TRBV7-9 | CASSGARQGGYEQFF | TGTGCCAGCAGCGGAGCGAGGCAGGGGGGGTATGAGCAGTTCTTC
TRBD1 | - | 14 | TRBJ1-1 | TRBV27 | CASSLTGGGTEAFF | TGTGCCAGCAGTTTGACAGGGGGGGGCACTGAAGCTTTCTTT
- | - | 14 | TRBJ1-1 | TRBV6-5 | CASSYIGQLTEAFF | TGTGCCAGCAGTTATATAGGCCAACTCACTGAAGCTTTCTTT
TRBD1 | - | 15 | TRBJ1-2 | TRBV6-5 | CASTGTGSSGYGYTF | TGTGCCAGCACCGGGACAGGAAGCTCAGGCTATGGCTACACCTTC
TRBD1 | - | 15 | TRBJ2-7 | TRBV4-1 | CASSQDDRASYEQYF | TGCGCCAGCAGCCAAGATGACAGGGCTTCCTACGAGCAGTACTTC